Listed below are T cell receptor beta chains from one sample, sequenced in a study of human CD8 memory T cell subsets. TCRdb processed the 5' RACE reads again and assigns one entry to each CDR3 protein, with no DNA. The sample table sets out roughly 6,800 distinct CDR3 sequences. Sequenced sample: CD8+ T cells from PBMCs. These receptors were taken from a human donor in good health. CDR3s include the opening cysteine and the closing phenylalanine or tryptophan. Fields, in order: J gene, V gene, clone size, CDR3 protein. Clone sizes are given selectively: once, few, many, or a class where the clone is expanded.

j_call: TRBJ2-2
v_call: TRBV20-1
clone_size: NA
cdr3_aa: CSAASGSNTGELFF

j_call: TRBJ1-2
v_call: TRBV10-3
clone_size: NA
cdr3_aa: CAISGTATGESDGYTF

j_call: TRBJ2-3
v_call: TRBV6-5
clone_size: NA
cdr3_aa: CASSYRVTDTQYF

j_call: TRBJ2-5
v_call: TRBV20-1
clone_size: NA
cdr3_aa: CSATAGAGGAETQYF

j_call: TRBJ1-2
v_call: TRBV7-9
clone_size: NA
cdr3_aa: CASSLVRDYGYTF

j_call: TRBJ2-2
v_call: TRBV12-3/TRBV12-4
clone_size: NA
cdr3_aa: CASSPGPTGELFF

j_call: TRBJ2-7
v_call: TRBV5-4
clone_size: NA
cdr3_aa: CASSWGPGGEQYF

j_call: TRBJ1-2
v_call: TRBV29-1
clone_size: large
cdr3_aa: CSVGTGGDGYTF

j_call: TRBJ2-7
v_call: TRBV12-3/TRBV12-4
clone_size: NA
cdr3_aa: CASSRSSRQSYYEQYF

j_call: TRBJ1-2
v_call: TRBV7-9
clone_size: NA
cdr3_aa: CASSTGALDYGYTF

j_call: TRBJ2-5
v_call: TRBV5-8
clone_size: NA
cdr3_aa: CASSSITNDRQETQYF

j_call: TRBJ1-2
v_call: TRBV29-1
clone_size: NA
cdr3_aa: CSVDRQGAPDGYTF

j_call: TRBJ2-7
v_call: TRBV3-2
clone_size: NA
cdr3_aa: CASRLGQENEQYF

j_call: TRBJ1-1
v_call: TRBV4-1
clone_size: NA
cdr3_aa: CASSQVGQPNTEAFF

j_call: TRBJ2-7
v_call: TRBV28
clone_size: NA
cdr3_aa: CASSQTGAYGFEQYF

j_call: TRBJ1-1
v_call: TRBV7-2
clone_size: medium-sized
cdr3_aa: CASREEGGERTEAFF

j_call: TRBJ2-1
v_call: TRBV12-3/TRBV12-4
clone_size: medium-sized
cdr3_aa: CASSSWDRGGNEQFF

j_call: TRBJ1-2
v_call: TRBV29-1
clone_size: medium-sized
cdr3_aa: CSVLIPPGADYGYTF

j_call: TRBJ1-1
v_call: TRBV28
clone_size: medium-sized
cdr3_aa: CASSSRTLLNTEAFF

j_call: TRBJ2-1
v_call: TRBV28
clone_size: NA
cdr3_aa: CASSLRLESSYNEQFF

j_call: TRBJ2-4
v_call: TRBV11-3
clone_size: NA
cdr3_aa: CASSLEGSRDQYF

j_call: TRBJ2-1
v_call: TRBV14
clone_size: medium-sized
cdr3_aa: CASSQDHTDSYNEQFF

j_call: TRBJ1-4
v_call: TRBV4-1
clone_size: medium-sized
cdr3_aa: CASSQVRTGDEKLFF

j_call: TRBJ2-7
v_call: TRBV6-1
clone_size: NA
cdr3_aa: CASSEKDDSSDEQYF

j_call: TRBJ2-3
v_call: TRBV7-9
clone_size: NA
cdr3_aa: CASSKLAGKGTDTQYF

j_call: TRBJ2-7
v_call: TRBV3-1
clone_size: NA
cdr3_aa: CASSQVGTSDEQYF

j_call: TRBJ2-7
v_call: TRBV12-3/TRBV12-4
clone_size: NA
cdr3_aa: CASSSGSGSYEQYF

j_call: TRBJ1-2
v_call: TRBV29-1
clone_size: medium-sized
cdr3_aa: CSVPTGVYGYTF

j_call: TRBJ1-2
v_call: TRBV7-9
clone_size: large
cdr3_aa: CASSFGSGDHGYTF

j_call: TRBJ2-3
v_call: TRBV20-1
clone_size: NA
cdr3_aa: CSARTSDFPDTQYF

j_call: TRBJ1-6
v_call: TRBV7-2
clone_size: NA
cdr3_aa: CASSPRSLPLHF

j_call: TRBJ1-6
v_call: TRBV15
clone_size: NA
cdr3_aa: CATSRDPLSPLHF